This is a list of T cell receptor beta chains from one sample in a study of T cell responses to AZD1222 COVID-19 vaccine. Clones were sequenced by immunoSEQ multiplex PCR, and TCRdb holds only the in-frame ones, with some missing. The sample holds 90,000 to 150,000 clones, approximately 90% seen once. The specimen comprised peripheral blood, sampled 28 days after the second AZD1222 dose. The source is an adult who received the AZD1222 COVID-19 vaccine. CDR3s include the opening cysteine and the closing phenylalanine or tryptophan. The order of the fields is D gene, clone size, J gene, CDR3 length, V gene, CDR3 protein, CDR3 DNA. The D gene is left open where the match is weak. Size values are once, few and many counts, or a class for expanded clones, and some rows have none.

>NA|NA|TRBJ2-3|14|TRBV6-5
CASSPPGVWDTQYF
TGTGCCAGCAGCCCCCCGGGGGTTTGGGATACGCAGTATTTT
>NA|NA|TRBJ2-7|10|TRBV24-1
CATVLPEQYF
TGTGCCACCGTTCTTCCCGAGCAGTACTTC
>NA|NA|TRBJ2-3|16|TRBV6-6
CASSYKPDSNTDTQYF
TGTGCCAGCAGTTACAAACCGGACAGCAACACAGATACGCAGTATTTT
>TRBD2|NA|TRBJ2-3|18|TRBV3-1/TRBV3-2
CASSPQPTSANPTDTQYF
TGTGCCAGCAGCCCCCAACCGACTAGCGCTAACCCCACAGATACGCAGTATTTT
>NA|NA|TRBJ1-5|13|TRBV28
CASSLRERQPQHF
TGTGCCAGCAGTCTACGGGAGAGACAGCCCCAGCATTTT
>TRBD1|NA|TRBJ2-7|15|TRBV3-1/TRBV3-2
CASSHYRDRGYEQYF
TGTGCCAGCAGCCATTACCGGGACAGGGGCTACGAGCAGTACTTC
>TRBD1|once|TRBJ1-6|17|TRBV9
CASSVHGTVSYNSPLHF
TGTGCCAGCAGCGTACACGGGACAGTCTCCTATAATTCACCCCTCCACTTT
>NA|few|TRBJ1-1|11|TRBV20-1
CSAVKTAEAFF
TGCAGTGCCGTAAAAACGGCTGAAGCTTTCTTT
>TRBD1|once|TRBJ2-5|15|TRBV18
CASSPGTGEQETQYF
TGTGCCAGCTCACCCGGGACAGGGGAACAAGAGACCCAGTACTTC
>TRBD1|NA|TRBJ1-1|15|TRBV3-1/TRBV3-2
CASSHWGQMNTEAFF
TGTGCCAGCAGCCACTGGGGACAGATGAACACTGAAGCTTTCTTT
>NA|NA|TRBJ2-5|17|TRBV14
CASSLGAEGAWGETQYF
TGTGCCAGCAGCCTCGGGGCGGAGGGGGCTTGGGGCGAGACCCAGTACTTC
>NA|NA|TRBJ2-2|17|TRBV2
CASLGQGDHANTGELFF
TGTGCCAGCTTGGGCCAGGGCGACCACGCGAACACCGGGGAGCTGTTTTTT
>NA|few|TRBJ1-6|11|TRBV19
CASSGNSPLHF
TGTGCCAGTAGTGGGAATTCACCCCTCCACTTT
>TRBD1|few|TRBJ1-6|18|TRBV4-1
CASSRTDRGVSYNSPLHF
TGCGCCAGCAGCCGAACCGACAGGGGCGTCTCCTATAATTCACCCCTCCACTTT
>TRBD1|NA|TRBJ2-7|12|TRBV29-1
CSAYRGLGEQYF
TGCAGCGCCTACAGGGGGCTGGGGGAGCAGTACTTC
>NA|NA|TRBJ2-1|14|TRBV5-3
CARSGGHVYNEQFF
TGTGCCAGAAGCGGGGGACACGTCTACAATGAGCAGTTCTTC
>NA|NA|TRBJ1-4|15|TRBV6-5
CASRDTGTTNEKLFF
TGTGCCAGCAGAGACACCGGGACAACTAATGAAAAACTGTTTTTT
>NA|NA|TRBJ2-2|15|TRBV5-1
CASSLEDPNTGELFF
TGCGCCAGCAGCTTGGAGGACCCGAACACCGGGGAGCTGTTTTTT
>TRBD1|NA|TRBJ1-2|13|TRBV28
CASSQGVVYGYTF
TGTGCCAGCAGTCAGGGGGTAGTATATGGCTACACCTTC
>NA|NA|TRBJ1-3|15|TRBV7-9
CASSFGGEPGNTIYF
TGTGCCAGCAGCTTTGGGGGGGAGCCTGGAAACACCATATATTTT
>TRBD2|NA|TRBJ2-1|14|TRBV5-1
CASSFGGSYNEQFF
TGCGCCAGCAGCTTCGGCGGGAGCTACAATGAGCAGTTCTTC
>TRBD2|NA|TRBJ2-7|15|TRBV5-4
CASSAGLAVSNEQYF
TGTGCCAGCAGCGCGGGACTAGCGGTTTCGAACGAGCAGTACTTC
>NA|NA|TRBJ1-5|15|TRBV2
CASSVVDAGYQPQHF
TGTGCCAGCAGTGTGGTAGACGCCGGGTATCAGCCCCAGCATTTT
>NA|NA|TRBJ2-7|14|TRBV7-2
CASSSPGLSDEQYF
TGTGCCAGCAGCTCCCCCGGGTTATCCGACGAGCAGTACTTC
>NA|once|TRBJ1-1|14|TRBV19
CATVTTGWNTEAFF
TGTGCCACAGTAACGACAGGCTGGAACACTGAAGCTTTCTTT
>NA|NA|TRBJ2-2|16|TRBV18
CASSPIRRATTGELFF
TGTGCCAGCTCACCTATAAGGAGGGCAACGACCGGGGAGCTGTTTTTT
>NA|NA|TRBJ1-3|17|TRBV3-1/TRBV3-2
CASTPKSTRISGNTIYF
TGTGCCAGCACCCCGAAAAGTACAAGAATCTCTGGAAACACCATATATTTT
>TRBD2|NA|TRBJ2-3|14|TRBV15
CATSRPGGQDTQYF
TGTGCCACCAGCAGGCCGGGGGGTCAAGATACGCAGTATTTT